This record looks at one TCR beta chain sequence and its context. The junction had 6 bases not matched to a gene; V was cut back by 7 bases and J by 4 bases. The CDR3 length is 14 residues. MiXCR, run by TCRdb on the 5' RACE reads, gives a single entry per CDR3 protein. The top ten hold roughly 8.1% of the sample, which has hundreds of thousands of distinct CDR3 sequences, roughly a fifth seen once. This entry comes from a study of T-cell memory formation after mild COVID-19. This TCR derives from an adult woman who had mild COVID-19 (a few samples of this study predate the infection). Cell type and time point are not known. The rearrangement uses TRBV12-3 or TRBV12-4 and TRBJ1-1, with 10 bases that match TRBD1. The sample was PBMCs or a T cell subset sorted from them (not recorded which). The CDR3 spells CASTDGQGGTEAFF. Written as DNA, the CDR3 is TGTGCCAGCACCGACGGACAGGGGGGCACTGAAGCTTTCTTT.